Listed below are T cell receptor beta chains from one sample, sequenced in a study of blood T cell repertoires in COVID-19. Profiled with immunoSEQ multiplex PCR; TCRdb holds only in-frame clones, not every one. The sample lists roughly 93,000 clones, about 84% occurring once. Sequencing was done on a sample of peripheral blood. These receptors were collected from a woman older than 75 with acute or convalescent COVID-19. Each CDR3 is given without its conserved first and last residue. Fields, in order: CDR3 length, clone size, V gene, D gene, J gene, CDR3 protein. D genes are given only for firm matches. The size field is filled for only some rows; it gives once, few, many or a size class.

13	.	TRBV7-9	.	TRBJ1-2	ASSPLGGDNYGYT
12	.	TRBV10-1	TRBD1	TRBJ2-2	ASSDPGGTGELF
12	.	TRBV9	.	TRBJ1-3	ASSRGSSGNTIY
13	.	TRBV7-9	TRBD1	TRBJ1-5	ASSSSTGDAQPQH
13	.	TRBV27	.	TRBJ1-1	ASSTAGAPATEAF
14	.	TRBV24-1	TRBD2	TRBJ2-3	ATSDRGTSGEDTQY
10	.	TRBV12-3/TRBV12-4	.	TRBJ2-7	ASSISAYEQY
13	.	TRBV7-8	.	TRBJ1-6	ASSLALTGIGPLH
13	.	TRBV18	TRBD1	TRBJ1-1	ASSDRQGTGTEAF
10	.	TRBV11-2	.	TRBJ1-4	ASSLGGSRMF
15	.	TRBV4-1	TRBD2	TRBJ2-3	ASSQGLAGARIDTQY
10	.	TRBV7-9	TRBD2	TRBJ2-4	ASSLEKGGTD
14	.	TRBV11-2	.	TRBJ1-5	ASSPLGGGVGQPQH
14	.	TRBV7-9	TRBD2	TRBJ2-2	ASSFSGTSNTGELF
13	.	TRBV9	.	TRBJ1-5	ASSVGVKGIQPQH
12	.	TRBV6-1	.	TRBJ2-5	ASSDRVGRETQY
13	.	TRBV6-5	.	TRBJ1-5	ASSYSGSTNQPQH
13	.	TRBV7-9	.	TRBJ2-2	ASSLRSRTAGELF
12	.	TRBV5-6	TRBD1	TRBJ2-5	ASSGLRGPETQY
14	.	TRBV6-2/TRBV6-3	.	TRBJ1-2	ASSSTDRSSNYGYT
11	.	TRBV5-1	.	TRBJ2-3	ASSRAGTDTQY
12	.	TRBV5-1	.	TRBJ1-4	ASSLQGTNEKLF
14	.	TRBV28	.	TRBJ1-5	ASSSQQGRGNQPQH
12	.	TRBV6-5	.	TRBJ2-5	ASSSLGPQETQY
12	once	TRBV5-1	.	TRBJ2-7	ASTSSGHTYEQY
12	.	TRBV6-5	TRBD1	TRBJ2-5	ASSYSAGQGTQY
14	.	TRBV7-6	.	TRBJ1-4	ASSLVRTATNEKLF
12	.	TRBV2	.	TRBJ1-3	ASSRTAAGNTIY
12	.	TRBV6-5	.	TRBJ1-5	ASSSQGTDQPQH
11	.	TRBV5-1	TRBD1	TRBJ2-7	ASSPDRHYEQY
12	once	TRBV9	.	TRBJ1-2	ASNFDGTTPGYT
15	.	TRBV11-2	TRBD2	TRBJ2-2	ASSLSSSGGNTGELF
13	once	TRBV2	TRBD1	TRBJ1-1	ASSARTGLNTEAF
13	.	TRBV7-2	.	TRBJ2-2	ASSPRQTRTGELF
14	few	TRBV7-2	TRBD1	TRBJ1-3	ASSRTGFNSGNTIY
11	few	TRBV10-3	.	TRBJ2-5	AISVQSQETQY
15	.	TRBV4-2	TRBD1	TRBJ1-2	ASSQGGVRGRIYGYT
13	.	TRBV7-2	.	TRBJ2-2	ASRQRSSDAGELF
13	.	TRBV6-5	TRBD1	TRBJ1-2	ASSGTGTANYGYT
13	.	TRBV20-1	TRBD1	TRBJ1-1	SASGQGARYTEAF
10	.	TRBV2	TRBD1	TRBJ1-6	ASGTGNSPLH
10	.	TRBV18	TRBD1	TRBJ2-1	ASSPTGNEQF
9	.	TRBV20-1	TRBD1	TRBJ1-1	SAIGQGPAF
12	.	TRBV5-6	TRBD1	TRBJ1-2	ASSLGQGNYGYT
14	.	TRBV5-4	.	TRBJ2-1	ASSLVSGTLYNEQF
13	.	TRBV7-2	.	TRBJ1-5	ASRGGVGSNQPQH
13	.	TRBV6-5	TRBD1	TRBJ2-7	ASSSPGQGVYEQY
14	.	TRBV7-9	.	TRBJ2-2	ASSSSRVAYTGELF
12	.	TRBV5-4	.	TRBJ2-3	ASSLSSDTDTQY
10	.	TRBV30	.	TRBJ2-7	AWSSPPQEQY
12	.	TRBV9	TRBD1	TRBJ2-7	ASSDGTGYYEQY
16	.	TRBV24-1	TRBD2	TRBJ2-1	ATSPGLAGWGSYNEQF
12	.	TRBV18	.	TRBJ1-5	ASSSNSGYQPQH
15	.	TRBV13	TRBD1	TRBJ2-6	ASSVGQGVSGANVLT
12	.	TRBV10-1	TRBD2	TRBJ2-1	ASSGTSGGALQF
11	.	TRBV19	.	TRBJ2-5	ASSRDNQETQY
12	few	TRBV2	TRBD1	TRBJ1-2	ASAMAGQVYGYT
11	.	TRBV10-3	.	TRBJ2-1	AIWRDSYNEQF
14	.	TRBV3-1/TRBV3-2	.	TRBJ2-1	ASSQVGISGGNEQF
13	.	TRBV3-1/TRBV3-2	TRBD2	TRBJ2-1	ASSRAGGLDHEQF